The subject of this entry is one T cell receptor beta chain. What it binds is not known. These data come from a study of cytomegalovirus exposure and HLA in healthy donors. Notes on the study in general: Immune exposure information comprised only CMV serostatus. Researchers reportedly found TCR beta sequences accurately predicted most subjects' HLA-A and HLA-B alleles. In the analysis, some V segments, TRBV6-2 and TRBV6-3 included, were excluded as indistinguishable.

Both 60 Vbeta primers and 13 Jbeta primers went into the PCR. Sequencing used immunoSEQ multiplex PCR; TCRdb keeps in-frame clones, though not all of them. The sample holds over 150,000 clones, roughly 79% seen once. The CDR3 runs 17 residues. V lost 3 bases and J lost 1; bases outside the gene matches: 8. The germline V gene has CDR1 GTSNPN and CDR2 SVGIG (reference sequence). The origin of this receptor is a woman in her forties or fifties in good health and CMV-seronegative. The source material was PBMCs. The rearrangement uses TRBV30 and TRBJ2-7, with TRBD2 identical over 14 bases. CDR3 loop: CAWSGGLAGGTSYEQYF. In DNA, the CDR3 is TGTGCCTGGAGCGGAGGACTAGCGGGAGGCACGTCCTACGAGCAGTACTTC.